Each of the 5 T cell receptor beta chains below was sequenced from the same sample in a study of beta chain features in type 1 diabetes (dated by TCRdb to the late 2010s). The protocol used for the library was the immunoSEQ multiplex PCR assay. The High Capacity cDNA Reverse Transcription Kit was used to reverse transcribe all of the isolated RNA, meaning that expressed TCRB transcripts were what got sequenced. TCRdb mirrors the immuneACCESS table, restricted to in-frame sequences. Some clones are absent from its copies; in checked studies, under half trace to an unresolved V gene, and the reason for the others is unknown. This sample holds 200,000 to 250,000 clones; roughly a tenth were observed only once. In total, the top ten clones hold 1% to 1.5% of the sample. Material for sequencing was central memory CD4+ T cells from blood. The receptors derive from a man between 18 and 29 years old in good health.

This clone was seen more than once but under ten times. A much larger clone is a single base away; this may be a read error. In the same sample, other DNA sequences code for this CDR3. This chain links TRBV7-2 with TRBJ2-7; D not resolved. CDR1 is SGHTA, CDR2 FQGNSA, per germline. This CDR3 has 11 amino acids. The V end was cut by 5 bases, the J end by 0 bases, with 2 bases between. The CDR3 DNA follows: TGTGCCAGCAGCCTCTCCTACGAGCAGTACTTC. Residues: CASSLSYEQYF.

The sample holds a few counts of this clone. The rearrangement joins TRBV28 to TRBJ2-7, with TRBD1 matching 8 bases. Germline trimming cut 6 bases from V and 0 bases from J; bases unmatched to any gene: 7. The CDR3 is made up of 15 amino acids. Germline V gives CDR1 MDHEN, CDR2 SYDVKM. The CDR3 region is CASSSGQAYSYEQYF. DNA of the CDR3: TGTGCCAGCAGCTCGGGACAGGCTTACTCCTACGAGCAGTACTTC.

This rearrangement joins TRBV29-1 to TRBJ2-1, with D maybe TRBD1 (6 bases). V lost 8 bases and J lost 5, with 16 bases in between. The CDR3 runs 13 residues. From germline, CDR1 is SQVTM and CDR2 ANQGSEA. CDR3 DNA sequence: TGCAGCACCATCTTGGGGGCTAACAATGAGCAGTTCTTC. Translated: CSTILGANNEQFF.

The CDR3 loop is CASLQGQAYEQYF. Here the CDR3 DNA reads TGTGCCAGCCTCCAGGGTCAGGCCTACGAGCAGTACTTC. The chain couples TRBV7-9 to TRBJ2-7; D might be TRBD1 (5 bases). CDR3 length: 13 residues. Germline V CDR1 and CDR2: SEHNR, FQNEAQ (reference sequence). V was shortened by 8 bases and J by 2 bases, with 13 bases between the two germline ends.

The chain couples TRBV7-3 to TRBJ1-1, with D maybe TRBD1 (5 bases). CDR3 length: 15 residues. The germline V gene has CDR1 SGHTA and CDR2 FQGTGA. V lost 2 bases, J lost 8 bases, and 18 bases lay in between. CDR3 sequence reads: CASSLDRATGREAFF. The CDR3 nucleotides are TGTGCCAGCAGCTTAGATCGGGCTACAGGCAGGGAAGCTTTCTTT.